A selection of T cell receptor beta chains follows, all from one sample in a study of blood T cell repertoires in COVID-19. The method was immunoSEQ multiplex PCR; TCRdb's version includes in-frame clones alone and lacks a portion of them. The data contain fewer than 200,000 clones, around nine tenths of them singletons. Material: peripheral blood. These receptors came from a woman aged 70-85 years with COVID-19, enrolled during active disease. Each CDR3 is given with its conserved first and last residue. A D gene is named only where the DNA matches it firmly. Clone size is given for some rows only: seen once, a few or many times, or a class if the clone is expanded.

clone size	V gene	J gene	D gene	CDR3 protein	CDR3 DNA
NA	TRBV27	TRBJ2-7	NA	CASSSYYEQYF	TGTGCCAGCAGTTCCTACTACGAGCAGTACTTC
once	TRBV6-5	TRBJ2-5	TRBD2	CASSYSSGTQETQYF	TGTGCCAGCAGTTACTCAAGCGGGACGCAAGAGACCCAGTACTTC
few	TRBV19	TRBJ2-1	NA	CASSIMGEVTYNEQFF	TGTGCCAGTAGTATAATGGGAGAGGTTACCTACAATGAGCAGTTCTTC
NA	TRBV29-1	TRBJ1-1	NA	CSVEETVTEAFF	TGCAGCGTTGAAGAAACTGTTACTGAAGCTTTCTTT
NA	TRBV7-2	TRBJ1-4	NA	CASSTAAANEKLFF	TGTGCCAGCAGCACTGCGGCAGCTAATGAAAAACTGTTTTTT
NA	TRBV7-2	TRBJ1-5	TRBD1	CASGGTGVSNQPQHF	TGTGCCAGCGGAGGGACAGGGGTTAGCAATCAGCCCCAGCATTTT
NA	TRBV28	TRBJ2-5	NA	CASSTTGTQYF	TGTGCCAGCAGTACTACAGGGACCCAGTACTTC
NA	TRBV11-3	TRBJ1-4	TRBD1	CASSPPDRGDEKLFF	TGTGCCAGCAGCCCACCAGACAGGGGCGATGAAAAACTGTTTTTT
NA	TRBV19	TRBJ1-5	NA	CASSSPGGNQPQHF	TGTGCCAGTAGTAGTCCGGGAGGCAATCAGCCCCAGCATTTT
NA	TRBV19	TRBJ1-1	NA	CASSANREGAFF	TGTGCCAGTAGTGCGAACAGGGAAGGAGCTTTCTTT
NA	TRBV5-1	TRBJ1-4	NA	CASSRAGGGGNEKLFF	TGCGCCAGCAGCCGCGCCGGAGGGGGGGGCAATGAAAAACTGTTTTTT
once	TRBV6-5	TRBJ2-7	NA	CASRETGTYEQYF	TGTGCCAGCAGAGAGACAGGAACCTACGAGCAGTACTTC
once	TRBV28	TRBJ2-2	TRBD2	CASSFLSHGLAGGPLGELFF	TGTGCCAGCAGTTTTCTGAGCCATGGTTTAGCGGGAGGGCCCCTTGGGGAGCTGTTTTTT
NA	TRBV6-5	TRBJ1-1	NA	CASSYSGEGAFF	TGTGCCAGCAGTTACTCCGGGGAGGGCGCTTTCTTT
once	TRBV18	TRBJ1-6	NA	CASSPRGFGSPLHF	TGTGCCAGCTCACCTCGGGGGTTTGGATCACCCCTCCACTTT
NA	TRBV18	TRBJ2-2	TRBD1	CASSRRSGQTNTGELFF	TGTGCCAGCTCACGGAGATCGGGACAGACCAACACCGGGGAGCTGTTTTTT
NA	TRBV28	TRBJ1-1	NA	CASSLSNPWNREREIDTEAFF	TGTGCCAGCAGTTTATCCAACCCTTGGAACAGGGAAAGAGAGATCGACACTGAAGCTTTCTTT
NA	TRBV30	TRBJ1-2	NA	CAWSVSGAYGYTF	TGTGCCTGGAGTGTGTCAGGTGCCTATGGCTACACCTTC
NA	TRBV5-4	TRBJ1-1	TRBD1	CASYQGDPMNTEAFF	TGTGCCAGCTACCAGGGGGACCCTATGAACACTGAAGCTTTCTTT
NA	TRBV13	TRBJ2-1	TRBD2	CASSTGLAGTEQFF	TGTGCCAGCAGCACGGGACTAGCGGGGACTGAGCAGTTCTTC
NA	TRBV23-1	TRBJ2-5	NA	CASSLQYWDSKETQYF	TGCGCCAGCAGTCTTCAATATTGGGACTCAAAAGAGACCCAGTACTTC
NA	TRBV6-5	TRBJ2-7	TRBD1	CASTRTGPYEQYF	TGTGCCAGCACCAGGACAGGTCCCTACGAGCAGTACTTC
once	TRBV6-6	TRBJ2-7	TRBD2	CASSPGGWEQYF	TGTGCCAGCAGCCCGGGAGGGTGGGAGCAGTACTTC
once	TRBV23-1	TRBJ1-5	TRBD1	CASGETFRDRGQGKYSNQPQHF	TGCGCCAGCGGGGAAACCTTCCGGGACAGGGGGCAAGGGAAGTATAGCAATCAGCCCCAGCATTTT
NA	TRBV30	TRBJ2-3	TRBD2	CAWSSGLAGGGDTQYF	TGTGCCTGGAGTTCCGGACTAGCGGGAGGCGGGGATACGCAGTATTTT
NA	TRBV24-1	TRBJ2-2	NA	CATSDLEAWDTGELFF	TGTGCCACCAGTGATTTGGAAGCGTGGGACACCGGGGAGCTGTTTTTT
NA	TRBV7-3	TRBJ2-3	NA	CASSFEGADTQYF	TGTGCCAGCAGCTTTGAGGGGGCAGATACGCAGTATTTT
NA	TRBV27	TRBJ2-3	TRBD1	CASSLASGTARPDTQYF	TGTGCCAGCAGTTTAGCTTCCGGGACAGCACGGCCAGATACGCAGTATTTT
NA	TRBV27	TRBJ1-6	TRBD1	CASSLSQGNGSPLHF	TGTGCCAGCAGTTTATCACAGGGGAATGGTTCACCCCTCCACTTT
NA	TRBV7-3	TRBJ1-1	NA	CASSRHRDTEAFF	TGTGCCAGCAGCCGTCACAGGGACACTGAAGCTTTCTTT